Detailed here is one T cell receptor beta chain. Antigen specificity is unknown. The timepoints at which blood was sampled were baseline, cycle 4 day 1, and cycle 7 day 1. The sample originates from a study of OX40 agonist ivuxolimab in advanced cancers. Notes on the study in general: Dose levels from 0.1 to 3.0 mg/kg saw CD4+ and CD8+ blood T cells expand clonally by week 6.

TCRdb's copy holds only in-frame clones and misses some; the assay was immunoSEQ multiplex PCR. The sample lists approximately 80,000 clones; about 85% were seen once. The CDR3 is 17 residues long. V and J are TRBV21-1 and TRBJ2-3; the table's D gene call, TRBD2, was not cross checked with the DNA. TRBV21-1 represents a pseudogene. This clonotype originated in an adult with an advanced solid tumor such as melanoma, head and neck, liver or kidney cancer. The sample consisted of CD4+ or CD8+ T cells sorted from blood, taken in a trial of the OX40 agonist ivuxolimab. CDR3 DNA sequence: TGTGCCAGCAGCAAAGGTGGTAGCGGGCCAGATCTGGATACGCAGTATTTT. Amino acid sequence: CASSKGGSGPDLDTQYF.